One T cell receptor beta chain is described in this entry. Its target is unknown. The length of the CDR3 is 15 residues. The germline gives CDR1 SGHNT, CDR2 YENEEA. V lost 2 bases, J lost 2 bases, and 10 bases lay in between. The record originates from a study of naive and memory T cell subsets. CD4 T cells were positively selected, then CD8 T cells from the CD4-negative fraction. Four subsets defined by CD45RA and CD27 were sorted after CD3, CD4, CD8 and live/dead staining. Study-wide results and limits: Naive and memory subsets had different power law exponents for TCR abundance.

An equimolar mix of two oligonucleotides served as the beta constant-region primer for TRBC1 and TRBC2. The ligated cDNA underwent four PCR rounds using SP2 and nested alpha and beta constant-region primers. Each CDR3 protein is one row after TCRdb ran MiXCR on the UMI-ligation and nested PCR reads. Among around 130,000 distinct CDR3 sequences listed, roughly 36% were seen once. This sequence joins TRBV11-3 and TRBJ2-1, with D perhaps TRBD1 (5 bases). Sequenced input: central memory CD4+ T cells from blood. This clonotype was sampled from a human donor in good health. The CDR3 DNA follows: TGTGCCAGCAGCTTATACGGACAAGCCTACAATGAGCAGTTCTTC. It is translated as CASSLYGQAYNEQFF.